This TCR beta chain was captured in a study of cytomegalovirus exposure and HLA in healthy donors. Overall study results and limits: Later on, an analysis showed TCR association rates differing by HLA locus, with DRB1 the most and HLA-C the fewest.

On this clone: Its antigen is unidentified.

The PCR employed 60 Vbeta primers together with 13 Jbeta primers. Sequencing was performed with immunoSEQ multiplex PCR; in TCRdb, only in-frame clones are kept and a portion is missing. The sample lists about 67,000 clones, approximately 71% seen once, with 2% to 2.5% in the top ten. The sequence was collected from a woman younger than 45 in good health and CMV-seronegative. Sequencing was done on a sample of PBMCs.

For the CDR3, the DNA is TGTGCCGCGGCTTGGGGGGGCAACACTGAAGCTTTCTTT. Translated, it gives CAAAWGGNTEAFF. The chain joins TRBV7-2 to TRBJ1-1; the D gene is possibly TRBD1 (6 bases). V lost 11 bases, J lost 2 bases, and 15 bases lay in between. The length of the CDR3 is 13 residues. Germline lookup yields CDR1 SGHTA and CDR2 FQGNSA.